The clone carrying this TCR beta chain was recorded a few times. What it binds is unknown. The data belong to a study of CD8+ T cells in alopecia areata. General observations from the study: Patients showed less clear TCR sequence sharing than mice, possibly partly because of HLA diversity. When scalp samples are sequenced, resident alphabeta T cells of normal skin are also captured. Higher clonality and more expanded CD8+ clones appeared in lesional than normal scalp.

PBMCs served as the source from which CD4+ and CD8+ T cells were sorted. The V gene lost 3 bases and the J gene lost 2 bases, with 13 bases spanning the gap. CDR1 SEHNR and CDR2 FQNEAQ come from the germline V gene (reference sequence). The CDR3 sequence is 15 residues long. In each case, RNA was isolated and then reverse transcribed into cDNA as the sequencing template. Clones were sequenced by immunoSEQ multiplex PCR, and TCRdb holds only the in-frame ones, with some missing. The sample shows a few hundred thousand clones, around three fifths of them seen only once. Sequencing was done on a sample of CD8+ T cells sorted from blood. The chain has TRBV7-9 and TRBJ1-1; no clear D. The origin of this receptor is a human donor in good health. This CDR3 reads CASSLAPGANTEAFF. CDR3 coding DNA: TGTGCCAGCAGCTTGGCCCCAGGAGCAAACACTGAAGCTTTCTTT.